The text below deals with one T cell receptor (beta chain). Antigen: not known. The source of the sample is a study of cytomegalovirus exposure and HLA in healthy donors. The CDR3 contains 14 residues. In germline, CDR1 is KGHSH, CDR2 LQKENI. V was shortened by 3 bases and J by 2 bases, with 10 bases between the two germline ends. Points from the study as a whole: An Asian-associated ancestry cluster reportedly showed fewer N-insertions than the roughly 670-donor mean in a later analysis. Analyses of presence/absence relied on an assumption of roughly uniform sequencing depth across donors. Later on, an analysis found that several of the most significant clusters appeared to be linked to common viral pathogens, which included parvovirus B19.

A multiplex PCR was run with 60 Vbeta primers and 13 Jbeta primers. Per the original methods: About 80 million unique TCR beta chains, around 11 million of them shared, were counted by a later analysis. The protocol was immunoSEQ multiplex PCR, while the TCRdb copy is restricted to in-frame clones and leaves out a portion. That table supplies the V and J calls and clone size; D and trimming were determined from the DNA. The sample shows under 200,000 clones, roughly 79% of them seen only once. The sequence was collected from a male donor in good health and CMV-seropositive. Sequencing used PBMCs. The rearrangement joins TRBV18 to TRBJ1-1; tentative D call: TRBD1 (6 bases). DNA of the CDR3: TGTGCCAGCTCACCCGGACAGCCAAACACTGAAGCTTTCTTT. It is translated as CASSPGQPNTEAFF.